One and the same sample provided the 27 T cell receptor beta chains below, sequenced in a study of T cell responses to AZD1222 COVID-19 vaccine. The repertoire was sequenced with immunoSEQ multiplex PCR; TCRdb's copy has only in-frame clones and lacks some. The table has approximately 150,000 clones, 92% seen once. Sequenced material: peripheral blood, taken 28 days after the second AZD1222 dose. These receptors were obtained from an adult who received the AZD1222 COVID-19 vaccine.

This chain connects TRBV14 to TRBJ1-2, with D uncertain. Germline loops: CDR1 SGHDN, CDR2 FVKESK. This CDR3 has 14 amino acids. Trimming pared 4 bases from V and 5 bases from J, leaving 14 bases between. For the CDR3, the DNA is TGTGCCAGCAGCCCCCCTGGCGGCCGGTATGGCTACACCTTC. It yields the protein CASSPPGGRYGYTF.

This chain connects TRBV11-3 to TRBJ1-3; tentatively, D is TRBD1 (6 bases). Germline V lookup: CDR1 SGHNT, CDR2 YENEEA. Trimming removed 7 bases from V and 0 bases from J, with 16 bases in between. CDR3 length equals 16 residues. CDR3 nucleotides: TGTGCCAGCACCCGAGGGGGGGGACTCTCTGGAAACACCATATATTTT. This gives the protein CASTRGGGLSGNTIYF.

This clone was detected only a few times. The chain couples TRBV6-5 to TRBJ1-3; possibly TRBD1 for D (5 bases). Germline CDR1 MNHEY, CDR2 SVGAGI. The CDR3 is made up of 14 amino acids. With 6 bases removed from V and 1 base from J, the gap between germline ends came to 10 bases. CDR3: CASRAGGSGNTIYF. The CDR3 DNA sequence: TGTGCCAGCAGGGCCGGGGGGTCTGGAAACACCATATATTTT.

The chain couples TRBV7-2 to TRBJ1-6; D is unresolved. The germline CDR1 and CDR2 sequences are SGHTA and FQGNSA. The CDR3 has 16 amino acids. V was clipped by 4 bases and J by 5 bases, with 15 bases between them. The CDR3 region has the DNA TGTGCCAGCAGCTCGAACCCGGGCATAAATAATTCACCCCTCCACTTT. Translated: CASSSNPGINNSPLHF.

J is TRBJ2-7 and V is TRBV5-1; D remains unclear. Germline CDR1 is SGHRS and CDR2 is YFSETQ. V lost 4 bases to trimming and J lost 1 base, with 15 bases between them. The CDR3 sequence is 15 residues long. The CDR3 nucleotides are TGCGCCAGCAGCCAACCCCGGCTAGGATCCTACGAGCAGTACTTC. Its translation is CASSQPRLGSYEQYF.

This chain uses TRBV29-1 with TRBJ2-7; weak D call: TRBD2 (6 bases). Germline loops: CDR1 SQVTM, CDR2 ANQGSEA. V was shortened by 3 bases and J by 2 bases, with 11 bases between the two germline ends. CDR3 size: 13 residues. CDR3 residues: CSVEGLSAYEQYF. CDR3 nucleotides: TGCAGCGTTGAGGGACTTTCTGCCTACGAGCAGTACTTC.

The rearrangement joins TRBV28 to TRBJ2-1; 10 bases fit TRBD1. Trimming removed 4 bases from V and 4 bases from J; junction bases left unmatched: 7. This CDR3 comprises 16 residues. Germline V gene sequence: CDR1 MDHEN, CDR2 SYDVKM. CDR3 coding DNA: TGTGCCAGCAGTTCCCTCGGGACAGGGGAATACAATGAGCAGTTCTTC. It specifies CASSSLGTGEYNEQFF.

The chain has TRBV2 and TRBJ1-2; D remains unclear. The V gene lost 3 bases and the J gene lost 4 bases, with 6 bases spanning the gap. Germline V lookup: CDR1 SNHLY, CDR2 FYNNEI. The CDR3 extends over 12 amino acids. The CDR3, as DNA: TGTGCCAGCAGTGAGGGTGGCTATGGCTACACCTTC. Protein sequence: CASSEGGYGYTF.

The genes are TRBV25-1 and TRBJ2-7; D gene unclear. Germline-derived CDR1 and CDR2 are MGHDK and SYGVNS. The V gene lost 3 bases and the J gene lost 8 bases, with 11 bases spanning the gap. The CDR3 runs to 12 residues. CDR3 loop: CASSDPAAQQYF. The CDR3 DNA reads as TGTGCCAGCAGTGACCCTGCCGCCCAGCAGTACTTC.

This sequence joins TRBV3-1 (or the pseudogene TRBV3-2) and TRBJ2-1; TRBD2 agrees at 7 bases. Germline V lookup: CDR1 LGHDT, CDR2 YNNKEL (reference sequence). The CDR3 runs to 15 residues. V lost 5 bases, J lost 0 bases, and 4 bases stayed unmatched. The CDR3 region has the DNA TGTGCCAGCAGCTCGCTAGCGGTCTCCTACAATGAGCAGTTCTTC. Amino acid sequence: CASSSLAVSYNEQFF.

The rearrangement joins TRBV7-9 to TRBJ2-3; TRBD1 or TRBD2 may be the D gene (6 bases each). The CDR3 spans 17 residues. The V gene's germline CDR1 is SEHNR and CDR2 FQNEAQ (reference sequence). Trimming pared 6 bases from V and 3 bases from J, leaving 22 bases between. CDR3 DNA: TGTGCCAGCAGTTACGGGGGCAGGGGCTCCACGACAGATACGCAGTATTTT. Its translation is CASSYGGRGSTTDTQYF.

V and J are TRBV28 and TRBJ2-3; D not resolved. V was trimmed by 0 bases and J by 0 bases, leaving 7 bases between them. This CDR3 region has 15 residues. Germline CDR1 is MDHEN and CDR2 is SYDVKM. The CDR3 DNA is TGTGCCAGCAGTTTATGGTCCCCTAGCACAGATACGCAGTATTTT. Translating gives CASSLWSPSTDTQYF.

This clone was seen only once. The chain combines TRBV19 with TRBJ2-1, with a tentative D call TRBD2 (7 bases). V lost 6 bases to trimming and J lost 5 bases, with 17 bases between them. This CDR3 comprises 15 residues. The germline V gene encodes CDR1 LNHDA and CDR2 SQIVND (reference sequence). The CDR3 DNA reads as TGTGCCAGTAGGGGGGCGGGAGATCCCCACAATGAGCAGTTCTTC. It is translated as CASRGAGDPHNEQFF. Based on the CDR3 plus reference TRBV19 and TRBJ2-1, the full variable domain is DGGITQSPKYLFRKEGQNVTLSCEQNLNHDAMYWYRQDPGQGLRLIYYSQIVNDFQKGDIAEGYSVSREKKESFPLTVTSAQKNPTAFYLCASRGAGDPHNEQFFGPGTRLTVL.

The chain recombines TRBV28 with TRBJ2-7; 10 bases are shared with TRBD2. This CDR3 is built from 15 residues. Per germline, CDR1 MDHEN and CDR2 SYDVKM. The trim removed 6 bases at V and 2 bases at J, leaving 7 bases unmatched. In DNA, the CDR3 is TGTGCCAGCAGCTACCAGCGGGAGGGCCCCTACGAGCAGTACTTC. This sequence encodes CASSYQREGPYEQYF. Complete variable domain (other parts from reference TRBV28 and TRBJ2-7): DVKVTQSSRYLVKRTGEKVFLECVQDMDHENMFWYRQDPGLGLRLIYFSYDVKMKEKGDIPEGYSVSREKKERFSLILESASTNQTSMYLCASSYQREGPYEQYFGPGTRLTVT.

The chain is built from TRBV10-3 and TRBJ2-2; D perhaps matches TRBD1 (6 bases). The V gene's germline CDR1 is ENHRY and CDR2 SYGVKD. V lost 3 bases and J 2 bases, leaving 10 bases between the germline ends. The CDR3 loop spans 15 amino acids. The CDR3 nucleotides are TGTGCCATCAGTGACTACAGGGAAAACACCGGGGAGCTGTTTTTT. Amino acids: CAISDYRENTGELFF.

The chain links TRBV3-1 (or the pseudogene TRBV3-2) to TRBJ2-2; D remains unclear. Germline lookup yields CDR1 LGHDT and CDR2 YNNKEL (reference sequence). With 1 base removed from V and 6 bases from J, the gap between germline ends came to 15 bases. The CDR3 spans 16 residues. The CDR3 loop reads CASSQGSLLGPGELFF. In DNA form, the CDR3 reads TGTGCCAGCAGCCAAGGTTCCTTATTGGGCCCCGGGGAGCTGTTTTTT.

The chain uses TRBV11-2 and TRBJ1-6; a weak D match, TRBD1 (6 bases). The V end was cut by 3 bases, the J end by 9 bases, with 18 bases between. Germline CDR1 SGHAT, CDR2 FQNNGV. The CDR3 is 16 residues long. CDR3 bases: TGTGCCAGCAGCTTGGGGGCGTCTCTCCGCGGTTCACCCCTCCACTTT. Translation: CASSLGASLRGSPLHF.

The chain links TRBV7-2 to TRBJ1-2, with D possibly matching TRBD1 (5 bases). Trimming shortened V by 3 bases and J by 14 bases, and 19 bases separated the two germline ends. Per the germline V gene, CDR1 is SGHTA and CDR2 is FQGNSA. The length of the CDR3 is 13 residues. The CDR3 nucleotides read TGTGCCAGCAGCTTGGATCCCGAGGAGCGGGGGACCTTC. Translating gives CASSLDPEERGTF.

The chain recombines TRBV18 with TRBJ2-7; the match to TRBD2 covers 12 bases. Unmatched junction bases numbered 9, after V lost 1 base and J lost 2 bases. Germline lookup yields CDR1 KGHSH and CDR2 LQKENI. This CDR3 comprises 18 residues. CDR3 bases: TGTGCCAGCTCACCACAACCACTAGCGGGAGGATGGGCCTACGAGCAGTACTTC. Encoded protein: CASSPQPLAGGWAYEQYF.

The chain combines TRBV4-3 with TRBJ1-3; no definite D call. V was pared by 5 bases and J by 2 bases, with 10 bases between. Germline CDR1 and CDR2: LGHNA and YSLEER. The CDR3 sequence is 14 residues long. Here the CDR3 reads CASSSRLPGNTIYF. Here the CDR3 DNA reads TGCGCCAGCAGCTCCCGTCTGCCTGGAAACACCATATATTTT.

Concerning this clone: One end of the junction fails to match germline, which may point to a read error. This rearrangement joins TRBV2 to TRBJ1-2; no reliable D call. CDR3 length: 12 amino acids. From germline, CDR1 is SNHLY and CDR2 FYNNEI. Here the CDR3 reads CASSEDPSGYTF. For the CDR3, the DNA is TGTGCCAGCAGCGAAGATCCCAGTGGCTACACCTTC.

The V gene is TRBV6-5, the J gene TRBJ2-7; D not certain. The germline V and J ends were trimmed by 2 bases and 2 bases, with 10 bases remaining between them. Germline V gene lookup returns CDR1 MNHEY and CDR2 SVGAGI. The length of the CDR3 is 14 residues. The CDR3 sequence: CASSYMDGPYEQYF. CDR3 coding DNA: TGTGCCAGCAGTTACATGGACGGACCCTACGAGCAGTACTTC.

The CDR3 DNA follows: TGCGCCAGCAGCCAAGATTGGTACAGGGCGAATGAGCAGTTCTTC. Its protein product is CASSQDWYRANEQFF. The V call is TRBV4-3, the J call TRBJ2-1; possibly TRBD1 for D (6 bases). The CDR3 extends over 15 amino acids. Between the trimmed V and J ends, which lost 0 bases and 7 bases, there was a span of 13 bases. Germline V gives CDR1 LGHNA, CDR2 YSLEER.

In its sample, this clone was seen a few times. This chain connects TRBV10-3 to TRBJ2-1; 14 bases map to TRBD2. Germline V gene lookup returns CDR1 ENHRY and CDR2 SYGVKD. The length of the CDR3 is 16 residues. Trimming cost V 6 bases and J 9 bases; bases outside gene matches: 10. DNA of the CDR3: TGTGCCATCAGACCACCGGGACTAGCGGGAGTAGGTGAGCAGTTCTTC. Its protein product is CAIRPPGLAGVGEQFF.

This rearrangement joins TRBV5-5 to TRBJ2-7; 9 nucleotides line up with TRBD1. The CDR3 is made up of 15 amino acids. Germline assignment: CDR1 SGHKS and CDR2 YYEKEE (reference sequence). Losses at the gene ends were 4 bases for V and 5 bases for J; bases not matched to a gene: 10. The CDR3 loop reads CASSPEQGALNEQYF. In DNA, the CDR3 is TGTGCCAGCAGCCCCGAACAGGGGGCTCTGAACGAGCAGTACTTC.

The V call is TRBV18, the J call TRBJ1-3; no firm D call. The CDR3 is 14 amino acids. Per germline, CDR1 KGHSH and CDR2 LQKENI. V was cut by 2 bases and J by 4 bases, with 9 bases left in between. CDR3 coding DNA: TGTGCCAGCTCACCATCCGGAGAAGGAAACACCATATATTTT. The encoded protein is CASSPSGEGNTIYF.

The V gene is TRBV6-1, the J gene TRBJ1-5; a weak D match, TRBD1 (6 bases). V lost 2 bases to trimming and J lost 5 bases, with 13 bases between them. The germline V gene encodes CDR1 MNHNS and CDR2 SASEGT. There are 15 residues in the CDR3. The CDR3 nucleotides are TGTGCCAGCAGTGAATATTACAGGGACGATCAGCCCCAGCATTTT. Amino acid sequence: CASSEYYRDDQPQHF.